This T cell receptor (beta chain) is from a study of blood T cell repertoires in COVID-19. Study in general: Sources were T cells, B-cell-depleted T cells, or PBMCs; the material itself was cDNA or gDNA.

The CDR3 sequence is 16 residues long. V was pared by 4 bases and J by 10 bases, with 9 bases of the junction left unmatched. From germline, CDR1 is MGHRA and CDR2 YSYEKL. Sequencing used immunoSEQ multiplex PCR; TCRdb keeps in-frame clones, though not all of them. This sample has about 210,000 clones, with about four fifths found just once. This TCR was sampled from a woman between 50 and 59 years old with active or convalescent COVID-19. The chain uses TRBV4-1 and TRBJ2-1, with 14 nucleotides matching TRBD2. Sequenced material: peripheral blood. As DNA, the CDR3 is TGCGCCAGCAGCCGCCCGGGACTAGCGGGAGTAGGAGAGCAGTTCTTC. Protein: CASSRPGLAGVGEQFF.